This paragraph covers one T cell receptor (beta chain) sequence. Per the original data handling: The assay estimated nucleated cells by amplifying reference gene primers. Data came from immunoSEQ multiplex PCR; TCRdb stores just in-frame clones and leaves some out. That table supplies the V and J calls and clone size; D and trimming were determined from the DNA. The data contain some 140,000 clones, roughly 86% of them singletons. The sample belongs to a study of blood T cell repertoires in COVID-19. Across the whole study: The United States, Italy and Spain were the sources of the acute and convalescent COVID-19 samples. From T cells, B-cell-depleted T cells, or PBMCs came the material, which was cDNA or gDNA.

Between the trimmed V and J ends, which lost 1 base and 8 bases, there was a span of 14 bases. Germline-derived CDR1 and CDR2 are LNHNV and YYDKDF (reference sequence). The CDR3 sequence is 14 residues long. The origin of this receptor is a woman aged 50 to 60 who had recovered from COVID-19. The sequencing sample was made of peripheral blood. The chain employs TRBV15 and TRBJ1-2; D perhaps matches TRBD1 (6 bases). The DNA for the CDR3 is TGTGCCACCAGCAGAGTCGGGGGGCCGAGAGGCTACACCTTC. The encoded protein is CATSRVGGPRGYTF.